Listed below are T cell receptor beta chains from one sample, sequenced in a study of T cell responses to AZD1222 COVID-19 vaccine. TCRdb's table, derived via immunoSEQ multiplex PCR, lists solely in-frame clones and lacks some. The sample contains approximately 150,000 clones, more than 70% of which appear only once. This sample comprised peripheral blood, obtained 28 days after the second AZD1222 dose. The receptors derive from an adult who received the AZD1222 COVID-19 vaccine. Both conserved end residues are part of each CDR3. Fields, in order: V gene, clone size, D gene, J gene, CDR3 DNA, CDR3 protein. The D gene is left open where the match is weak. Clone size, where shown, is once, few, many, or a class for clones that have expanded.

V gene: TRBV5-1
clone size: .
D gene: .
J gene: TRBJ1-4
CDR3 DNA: TGCGCCAGCAACTTCGGAGCAACTAATGAAAAACTGTTTTTT
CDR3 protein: CASNFGATNEKLFF

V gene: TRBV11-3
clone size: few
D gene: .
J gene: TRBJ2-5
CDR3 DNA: TGTGCCAGCAGCCGAGGGCACCAAGAGACCCAGTACTTC
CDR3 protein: CASSRGHQETQYF

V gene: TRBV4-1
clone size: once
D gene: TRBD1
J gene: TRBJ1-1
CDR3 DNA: TGCGCCAGCAGCCAAGCGCCAGGGGGATTCACTGAAGCTTTCTTT
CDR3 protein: CASSQAPGGFTEAFF

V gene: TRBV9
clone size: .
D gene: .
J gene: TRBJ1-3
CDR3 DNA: TGTGCCAGCAGCGTAGTTCCTTATTCTGGAAACACCATATATTTT
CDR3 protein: CASSVVPYSGNTIYF

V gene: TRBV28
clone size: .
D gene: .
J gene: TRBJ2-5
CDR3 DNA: TGTGCCAGCAGTCTCGCCCAAGAGACCCAGTACTTC
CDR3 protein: CASSLAQETQYF

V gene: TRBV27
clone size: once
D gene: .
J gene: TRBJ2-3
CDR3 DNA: TGTGCCAGCGCTGGGATGACAGATACGCAGTATTTT
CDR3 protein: CASAGMTDTQYF

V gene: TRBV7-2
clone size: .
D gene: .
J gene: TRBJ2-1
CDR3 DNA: TGTGCCAGCAGCTCCAGCGGCACTGGAAGCTACAATGAGCAGTTCTTC
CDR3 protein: CASSSSGTGSYNEQFF

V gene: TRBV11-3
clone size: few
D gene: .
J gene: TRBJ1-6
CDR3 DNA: TGTGCCAGCAGCTTTGGCTCCTATAATTCACCCCTCCACTTT
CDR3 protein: CASSFGSYNSPLHF

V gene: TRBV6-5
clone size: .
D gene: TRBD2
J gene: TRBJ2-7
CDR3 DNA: TGTGCCAGCAGTTCGCCGGGGAGCGGGAAGGCCTACGAGCAGTACTTC
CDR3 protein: CASSSPGSGKAYEQYF

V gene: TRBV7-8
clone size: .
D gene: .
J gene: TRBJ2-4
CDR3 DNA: TGTGCCAGCAGCTCAGTGAGAAGTAAAAACATTCAGTACTTC
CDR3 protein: CASSSVRSKNIQYF

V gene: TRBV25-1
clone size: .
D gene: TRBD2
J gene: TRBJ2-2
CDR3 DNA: TGTGCCAGCAAGCGGGCGGGAGAGGAGACCGGGGAGCTGTTTTTT
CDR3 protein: CASKRAGEETGELFF

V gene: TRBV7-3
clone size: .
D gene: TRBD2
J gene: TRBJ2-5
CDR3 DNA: TGTGCCAGCAGCCCAACAACGGGAGGGCCAGTAGAGACCCAGTACTTC
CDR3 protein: CASSPTTGGPVETQYF

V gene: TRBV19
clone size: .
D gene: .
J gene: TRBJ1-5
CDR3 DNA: TGTGCCAGTAGTCTTATCGTCGGCAAACCCCAGCATTTT
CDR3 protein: CASSLIVGKPQHF

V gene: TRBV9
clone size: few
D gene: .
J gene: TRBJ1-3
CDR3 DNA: TGTGCCAGCAGCGTAGCCGCCCTAGGCGCGGGAGGAAACACCATATATTTT
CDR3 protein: CASSVAALGAGGNTIYF

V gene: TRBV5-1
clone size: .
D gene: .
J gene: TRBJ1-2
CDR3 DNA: TGCGCCAGCAGCTTGGAGGCGGGACAAGGGCGCTACACCTTC
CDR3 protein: CASSLEAGQGRYTF

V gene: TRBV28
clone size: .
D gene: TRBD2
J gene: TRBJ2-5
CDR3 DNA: TGTGCCAGCAGTAGTCGACTAGCGGGAGAGGGAGAGACCCAGTACTTC
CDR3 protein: CASSSRLAGEGETQYF

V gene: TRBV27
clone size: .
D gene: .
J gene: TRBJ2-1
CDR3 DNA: TGTGCCAGCGGTGCGGGTAGCTCCTACAATGAGCAGTTCTTC
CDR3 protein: CASGAGSSYNEQFF

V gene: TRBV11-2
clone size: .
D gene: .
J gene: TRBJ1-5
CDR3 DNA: TGTGCCAGCAGCCCAGGTATGTCGGAAGATCAGCCCCAGCATTTT
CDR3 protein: CASSPGMSEDQPQHF

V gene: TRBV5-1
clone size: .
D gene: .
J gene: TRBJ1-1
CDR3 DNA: TGCGCCAGCAGCCAACAGGGGAACACTGAAGCTTTCTTT
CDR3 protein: CASSQQGNTEAFF

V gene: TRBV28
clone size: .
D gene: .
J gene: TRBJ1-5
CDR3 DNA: TGTGCCAGCCACCTAGTAACACCGATTTATAGCAATCAGCCCCAGCATTTT
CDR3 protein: CASHLVTPIYSNQPQHF

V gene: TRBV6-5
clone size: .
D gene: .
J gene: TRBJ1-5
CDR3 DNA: TGTGCCAGCAGAAGACAGGCGGATAGCAATCAGCCCCAGCATTTT
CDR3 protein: CASRRQADSNQPQHF

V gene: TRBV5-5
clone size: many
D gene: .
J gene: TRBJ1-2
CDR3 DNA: TGTGCCAGCAGCTTGGCGTCAGGGGAGGGATATACGTATGGCTACACCTTC
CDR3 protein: CASSLASGEGYTYGYTF

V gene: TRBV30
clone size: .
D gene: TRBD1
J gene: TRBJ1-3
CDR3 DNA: TGTGCCTGGACAGGGGGCACCGGAAACACCATATATTTT
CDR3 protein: CAWTGGTGNTIYF

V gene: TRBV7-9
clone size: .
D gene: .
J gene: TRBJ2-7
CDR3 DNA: TGTGCCAGCAGCTCAACCCGGATGGGCTACGAGCAGTACTTC
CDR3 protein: CASSSTRMGYEQYF

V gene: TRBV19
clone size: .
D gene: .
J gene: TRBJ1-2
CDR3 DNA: TGTGCCAGTAGTATAGATCGGATTAACTATGGCTACACCTTC
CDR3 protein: CASSIDRINYGYTF

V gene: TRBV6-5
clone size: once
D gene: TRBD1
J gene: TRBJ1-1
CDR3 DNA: TGTGCCAGCACCGGGACAGCGGTGAACACTGAAGCTTTCTTT
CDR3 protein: CASTGTAVNTEAFF

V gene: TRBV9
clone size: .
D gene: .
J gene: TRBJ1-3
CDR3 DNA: TGTGCCAGCAGCGTAGGAGGGGGGAGCCGGGTGTCTGGAAACACCATATATTTT
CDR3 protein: CASSVGGGSRVSGNTIYF

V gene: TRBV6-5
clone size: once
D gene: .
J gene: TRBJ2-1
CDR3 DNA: TGTGCCAGGCGCGGGCCCTACAATGAGCAGTTCTTC
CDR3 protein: CARRGPYNEQFF

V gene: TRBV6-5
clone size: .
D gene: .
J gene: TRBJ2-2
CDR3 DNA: TGTGCCATCCCGGACAGTAGGACCGGGGAGCTGTTTTTT
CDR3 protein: CAIPDSRTGELFF

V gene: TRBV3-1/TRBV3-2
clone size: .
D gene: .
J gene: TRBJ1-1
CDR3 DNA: TGTGCCAGCAGCCCCCGACGACAGTACACTGAAGCTTTCTTT
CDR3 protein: CASSPRRQYTEAFF

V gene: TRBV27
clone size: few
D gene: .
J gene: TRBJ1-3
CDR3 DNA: TGTGCCAGCAGTTCGGGGATATCCTCTGGAAACACCATATATTTT
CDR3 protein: CASSSGISSGNTIYF

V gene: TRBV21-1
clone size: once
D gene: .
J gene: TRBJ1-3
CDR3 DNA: TGTGCCAGCAGCAAAGCTTCGTCGACGGTCTCTGGAAACACCATATATTTT
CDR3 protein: CASSKASSTVSGNTIYF

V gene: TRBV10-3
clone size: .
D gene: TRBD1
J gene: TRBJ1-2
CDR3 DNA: TGTGCCACCCAGGGGGGACTGCCTGGCTACACCTTC
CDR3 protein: CATQGGLPGYTF

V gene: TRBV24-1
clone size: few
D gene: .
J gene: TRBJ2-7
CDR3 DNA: TGTGCCACCAGTGAGGGGGACTACGAGCAGTACTTC
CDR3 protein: CATSEGDYEQYF

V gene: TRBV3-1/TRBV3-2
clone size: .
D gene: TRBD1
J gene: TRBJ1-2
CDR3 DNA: TGTGCCAGCAGCCCGGGGACAGGCTCCTATGGCTACACCTTC
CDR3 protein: CASSPGTGSYGYTF

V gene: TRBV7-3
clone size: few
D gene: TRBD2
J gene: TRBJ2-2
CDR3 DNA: TGTGCCAGCAGCTTAGCGGGAGTCGGTACCGGGGAGCTGTTTTTT
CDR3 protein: CASSLAGVGTGELFF

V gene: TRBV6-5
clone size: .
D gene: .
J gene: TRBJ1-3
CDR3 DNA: TGTGCCAGCAGAACTGACAGGAGCTCTGGAAACACCATATATTTT
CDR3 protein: CASRTDRSSGNTIYF

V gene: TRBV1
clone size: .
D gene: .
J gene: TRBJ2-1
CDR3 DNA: TGCACCAGCAGCCAAGCAACGACTAGCGGGAGGAGTGTTACGAATGAGCAGTTCTTC
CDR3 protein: CTSSQATTSGRSVTNEQFF

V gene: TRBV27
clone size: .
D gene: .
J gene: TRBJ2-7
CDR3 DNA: TGTGCCAGCAGTTTTGGGGGGGGGCCGCTCTCCTACGAGCAGTACTTC
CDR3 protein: CASSFGGGPLSYEQYF

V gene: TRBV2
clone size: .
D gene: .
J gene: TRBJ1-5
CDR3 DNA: TGTGCCAGCAGAGGGGGGATGCGCAATCAGCCCCAGCATTTT
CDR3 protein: CASRGGMRNQPQHF

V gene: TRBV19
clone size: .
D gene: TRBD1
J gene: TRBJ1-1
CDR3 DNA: TGTGCCAGTAGTATTGGGCCGGACAGGGTGAACACTGAAGCTTTCTTT
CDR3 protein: CASSIGPDRVNTEAFF

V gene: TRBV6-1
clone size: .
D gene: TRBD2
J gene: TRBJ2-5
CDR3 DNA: TGTGCCAGCAGTGAAGCGCTCCGGGGAGCGGGGCGGCGAGAGACCCAGTACTTC
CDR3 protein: CASSEALRGAGRRETQYF

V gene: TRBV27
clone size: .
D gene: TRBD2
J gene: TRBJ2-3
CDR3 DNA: TGTGCCAGCAGTTTAGCGGGAGGGCCGTGGGATACGCAGTATTTT
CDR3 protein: CASSLAGGPWDTQYF

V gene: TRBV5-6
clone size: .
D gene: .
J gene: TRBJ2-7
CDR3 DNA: TGTGCCAGCAGCTTGAGGCTGCTAGCAGGCGAGCAGTACTTC
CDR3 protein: CASSLRLLAGEQYF

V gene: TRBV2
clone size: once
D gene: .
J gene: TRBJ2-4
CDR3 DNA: TGTGCCAGCAGTGAATATCATGTCGGAGCCAAAAACATTCAGTACTTC
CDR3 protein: CASSEYHVGAKNIQYF

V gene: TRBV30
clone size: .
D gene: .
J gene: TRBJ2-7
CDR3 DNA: TGTGCCTGGAGTGTACCTCTGGAGACAGCTTCCTACGAGCAGTACTTC
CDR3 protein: CAWSVPLETASYEQYF

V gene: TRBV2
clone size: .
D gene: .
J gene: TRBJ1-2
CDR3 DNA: TGTGCCAGCAGTGATGGCCACGCTGGCTACACCTTC
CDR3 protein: CASSDGHAGYTF

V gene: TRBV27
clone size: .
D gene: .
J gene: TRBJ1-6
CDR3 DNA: TGTGCCAGCAGTTTCCAGGGAGGTGTTAATTCACCCCTCCACTTT
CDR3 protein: CASSFQGGVNSPLHF

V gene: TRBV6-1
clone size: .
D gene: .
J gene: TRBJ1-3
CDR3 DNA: TGTGCCAGCAGTGAAGCGAGGTCCGGAAACACCATATATTTT
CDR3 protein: CASSEARSGNTIYF